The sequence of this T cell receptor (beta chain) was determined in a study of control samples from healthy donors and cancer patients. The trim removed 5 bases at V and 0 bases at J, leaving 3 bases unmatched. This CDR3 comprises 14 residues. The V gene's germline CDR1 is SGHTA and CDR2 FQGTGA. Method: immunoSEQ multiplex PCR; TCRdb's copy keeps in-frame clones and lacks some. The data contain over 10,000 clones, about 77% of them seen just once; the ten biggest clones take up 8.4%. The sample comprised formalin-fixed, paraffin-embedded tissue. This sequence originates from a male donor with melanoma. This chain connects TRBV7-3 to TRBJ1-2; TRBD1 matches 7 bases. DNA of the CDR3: TGTGCCAGCAGCCCAGGGACAGCTAACTATGGCTACACCTTC. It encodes CASSPGTANYGYTF. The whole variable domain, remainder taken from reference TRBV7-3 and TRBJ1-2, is GAGVSQTPSNKVTEKGKYVELRCDPISGHTALYWYRQSLGQGPEFLIYFQGTGAADDSGLPNDRFFAVRPEGSVSTLKIQRTERGDSAVYLCASSPGTANYGYTFGSGTRLTVV.